This TCR beta chain was recorded in a study of response to subunit inactivated influenza vaccine. Study-level points and caveats: After each seasonal influenza vaccination, few new T cells are recruited, the authors suggested.

This clonotype was seen repeatedly, ten times or more. No antigen is known for it. V lost 5 bases to trimming and J lost 4 bases; unmatched junction nucleotides: 4. CDR3 length: 14 residues. One entry per CDR3 protein, called by TCRdb with MiXCR from the RT-PCR reads. The data show about 650,000 distinct CDR3 sequences, roughly 15% seen once. The sequence was obtained from a man between 45 and 60 years old who received an inactivated influenza vaccine. The chain carries TRBV12-3 or TRBV12-4 and TRBJ2-1, with TRBD1 matching 8 bases. The material sequenced was PBMCs from blood, taken 14 to 15 days before vaccination. CDR3 loop: CASSPGQVYNEQFF. CDR3 nucleotide sequence: TGTGCCAGCAGTCCGGGACAGGTATACAATGAGCAGTTCTTC.